This is a list of T cell receptor beta chains from one sample in a study of radiotherapy plus CTLA-4 blockade in lung cancer. This table comes from immunoSEQ multiplex PCR, and its TCRdb copy is limited to in-frame clones, with some not included. The sample holds fewer than 100,000 clones; about 79% are singletons and the top ten take roughly 22%. Sample: peripheral blood, taken from a patient treated with radiotherapy plus ipilimumab. These receptors were obtained from a human donor with non-small cell lung cancer whose response to radiotherapy plus ipilimumab could not be evaluated. Some clones in this sample may be carry-over from other donors' samples. The conserved cysteine and the conserved F or W are not part of the CDR3 here.

v_gene	j_gene	CDR3aa
TRBV6-5	TRBJ1-1	ASSYSRQTEAF
TRBV7-9	TRBJ1-2	ASSQYGYT
TRBV5-1	TRBJ2-7	ASSSSGQGYEQY
TRBV19	TRBJ1-1	ASSIRVGGFNTEAF
TRBV9	NA	ASSPKRLVSEQY
TRBV6-1	TRBJ1-4	ASRPGNNEKLF
TRBV7-3	TRBJ1-5	ASSATDRRDYSNQPQH
TRBV6-1	TRBJ2-3	ASSEGRDTQY
TRBV5-1	TRBJ2-2	ASTPLAGGNTGELF
TRBV7-9	TRBJ2-1	ASSGTGVEQF